These 26 T cell receptor beta chains were all obtained from the same sample, sequenced in a study of shared clonotypes between healthy human individuals. Terminally differentiated effector memory CD45RA+ cells were excluded from the naive CD8 cells, which were CD45RO-negative and positively selected for CCR7. TCRdb's table, derived via immunoSEQ multiplex PCR, lists solely in-frame clones and lacks some. The sample gives around 2.1 million clones, approximately 94% of which show up once; 1.7% is in the top ten. Sequenced sample: naive CD8+ T cells from PBMCs. Receptors originate from a young man in good health. Some clones in this sample may be carry-over from other donors' samples.

The genes are TRBV7-9 and TRBJ2-5, with D maybe TRBD2 (5 bases). Trimming took off 4 bases at V and 3 bases at J, with 12 bases between the two ends. The CDR3 loop spans 14 amino acids. In germline, CDR1 is SEHNR, CDR2 FQNEAQ (reference sequence). The CDR3 region is CASSSRGPEETQYF. CDR3 bases: TGTGCCAGCAGCTCCCGAGGGCCCGAAGAGACCCAGTACTTC.

The chain carries TRBV7-9 and TRBJ2-7; perhaps TRBD2 as D (6 bases). This CDR3 has 16 amino acids. Between the trimmed V and J ends, which lost 8 bases and 0 bases, there was a span of 20 bases. Germline V CDR1 and CDR2: SEHNR, FQNEAQ (reference sequence). CDR3 bases: TGTGCCAGCGGCGAAAGCCGACTAGGAAGCTCCTACGAGCAGTACTTC. Translation: CASGESRLGSSYEQYF.

The chain joins TRBV9 to TRBJ1-1; D may be TRBD1 (6 bases). Trimming shortened V by 3 bases and J by 5 bases, and 17 bases separated the two germline ends. This CDR3 contains 15 residues. Germline-derived CDR1 and CDR2 are SGDLS and YYNGEE. The CDR3 region is CASSGEGGGGTEAFF. CDR3 nucleotide sequence: TGTGCCAGCAGCGGAGAGGGGGGTGGAGGGACTGAAGCTTTCTTT.

This clone was counted once. This chain joins TRBV6-1 and TRBJ2-1, with 10 bases fitting TRBD1. CDR1 and CDR2 from the germline V gene are MNHNS and SASEGT. CDR3 length: 15 residues. V lost 1 base to trimming and J lost 9 bases; unmatched junction nucleotides: 6. The CDR3 DNA reads as TGTGCCAGCAGTGAAGACCCGGGACAGGGGTTTGAGCAGTTCTTC. This encodes CASSEDPGQGFEQFF.

The chain uses TRBV7-9 and TRBJ2-5; a weak D match, TRBD2 (6 bases). The CDR3 has 14 amino acids. Germline CDR1 is SEHNR and CDR2 is FQNEAQ (reference sequence). The V end lost 4 bases, the J end lost 0 bases, and 9 bases lay between the germline ends. In DNA form, the CDR3 reads TGTGCCAGCAGCTACGCTAGCGACCAAGAGACCCAGTACTTC. Translating it yields CASSYASDQETQYF. The full variable domain, completed using reference TRBV7-9 and TRBJ2-5, is DTGVSQNPRHKITKRGQNVTFRCDPISEHNRLYWYRQTLGQGPEFLTYFQNEAQLEKSRLLSDRFSAERPKGSFSTLEIQRTEQGDSAMYLCASSYASDQETQYFGPGTRLLVL.

V usage is TRBV7-6 and J usage is TRBJ2-2; TRBD2 matches 11 bases. Germline V lookup: CDR1 SGHVS, CDR2 FNYEAQ. This CDR3 has 17 amino acids. Losses at the gene ends were 3 bases for V and 1 base for J; bases not matched to a gene: 4. CDR3 DNA: TGTGCCAGCAGCTTCTTTAGCGGGAGGGAGAACACCGGGGAGCTGTTTTTT. It encodes CASSFFSGRENTGELFF.

The CDR3, as DNA: TGTGCCAGCAGGGAATCCCCAGGACAGGCGAACCAAGAGACCCAGTACTTC. Encoded protein: CASRESPGQANQETQYF. The rearrangement links TRBV6-1 to TRBJ2-5; TRBD1 matches at 7 bases. Looked up from germline, CDR1 is MNHNS and CDR2 is SASEGT. The CDR3 covers 17 residues. J gave up 0 bases and V 6 bases, and 13 bases lay outside the gene matches.

V usage is TRBV5-8 and J usage is TRBJ2-7; 10 nucleotides agree with TRBD1. This CDR3 is 14 amino acids long. J gave up 5 bases and V 7 bases, and 9 bases lay outside the gene matches. Germline CDR1 SGHTS, CDR2 YDEGEE. The CDR3 nucleotides read TGTGCCAGCTGGACGGGACAGGGGACAAACGAGCAGTACTTC. Residues: CASWTGQGTNEQYF.

J is TRBJ2-7 and V is TRBV11-2; TRBD2 matches 13 bases. Germline V gene sequence: CDR1 SGHAT, CDR2 FQNNGV. This CDR3 region has 17 residues. V was clipped by 1 base and J by 0 bases; unmatched bases: 3. In nucleotides, the CDR3 is TGTGCCAGCAGCTTAGCCCGGACTAGCGGGAGCTCCTACGAGCAGTACTTC. It codes for CASSLARTSGSSYEQYF.

The chain carries TRBV7-9 and TRBJ2-1, with D unclear. The CDR3 has 14 residues. Germline CDR1 reads SEHNR; CDR2 reads FQNEAQ (reference sequence). Between the trimmed V and J ends, which lost 1 base and 6 bases, there was a span of 10 bases. The CDR3 reads CASSLVIGTNEQFF. Here the CDR3 DNA reads TGTGCCAGCAGCTTAGTCATAGGCACCAATGAGCAGTTCTTC.

V is TRBV19 and J is TRBJ2-3; 11 bases align to TRBD2. The CDR3 is made up of 15 amino acids. V trimming: 6 bases; J trimming: 3 bases; junction bases outside the gene matches: 5. The germline gives CDR1 LNHDA, CDR2 SQIVND (reference sequence). The DNA for the CDR3 is TGTGCCAGTAGCCATAGACTAGCGGGAACAGATACGCAGTATTTT. Encoded protein: CASSHRLAGTDTQYF.

The chain recombines TRBV9 with TRBJ1-2; tentatively, D is TRBD1 (6 bases). Germline V gene sequence: CDR1 SGDLS, CDR2 YYNGEE. With 4 bases removed from V and 3 bases from J, the gap between germline ends came to 16 bases. The CDR3 is made up of 15 amino acids. This CDR3 reads CASSPGQQDYYGYTF. The CDR3 nucleotides are TGTGCCAGCAGCCCCGGACAGCAAGATTACTATGGCTACACCTTC.

The rearrangement links TRBV20-1 to TRBJ2-2; D unresolved. Germline CDR1 DFQATT, CDR2 SNEGSKA (reference sequence). CDR3 size: 11 residues. V shed 5 bases and J shed 6 bases, with 7 bases lying between them. CDR3 coding DNA: TGCAGTGCTCAACTCCCCGGGGAGCTGTTTTTT. Encoded protein: CSAQLPGELFF.

To note about this clone: Relative to the germline gene, one junction end is altered; a read error may explain this. The genes are TRBV2 and TRBJ1-5; a possible D gene is TRBD1 (5 bases). The CDR3 totals 14 residues. Germline V lookup: CDR1 SNHLY, CDR2 FYNNEI. DNA for the CDR3: TGTGCCAGCAGGGAAGGGGAGGGGCAACAGCCCCAGCATTTT. Residues: CASREGEGQQPQHF.

The V call is TRBV28, the J call TRBJ1-2; possibly TRBD1 for D (5 bases). The germline V gene encodes CDR1 MDHEN and CDR2 SYDVKM. V gave up 2 bases and J gave up 1 base, with 11 bases separating them. This CDR3 comprises 15 residues. The DNA of the CDR3 is TGTGCCAGCAGTTTAGAGGGGCCCAATAACTATGGCTACACCTTC. Its translation: CASSLEGPNNYGYTF.

The chain recombines TRBV11-2 with TRBJ1-1; no definite D call. This CDR3 is built from 16 residues. V was clipped by 6 bases and J by 5 bases, with 22 bases between them. Germline V gives CDR1 SGHAT, CDR2 FQNNGV. CDR3 sequence reads: CASRPYDLSARTEAFF. DNA for the CDR3: TGTGCCAGCAGGCCCTATGACCTTTCCGCGAGGACTGAAGCTTTCTTT.

The rearrangement joins TRBV19 to TRBJ1-1, with D possibly TRBD1 on 6 matching bases. The CDR3 is made up of 14 amino acids. Germline CDR1 reads LNHDA; CDR2 reads SQIVND (reference sequence). CDR3 loop: CATLQGRENTEAFF. The CDR3 DNA is TGTGCGACGCTACAGGGACGGGAGAACACTGAAGCTTTCTTT.

Regarding this clone: Other DNA sequences within the sample encode an identical CDR3. The chain links TRBV2 to TRBJ1-1, with TRBD1 matching over 7 bases. Trimming at V came to 3 bases and at J to 0 bases, leaving 1 base not matched to a gene. The CDR3 sequence is 14 residues long. Germline loops: CDR1 SNHLY, CDR2 FYNNEI. This chain's CDR3 is CASSETGMNTEAFF. CDR3 in DNA: TGTGCCAGCAGTGAGACAGGGATGAACACTGAAGCTTTCTTT.

The V call is TRBV6-1, the J call TRBJ2-1; 7 nucleotides line up with TRBD1. Germline loops: CDR1 MNHNS, CDR2 SASEGT. The J segment lost 6 bases and the V segment lost 6 bases, leaving 11 bases of the junction unmatched. This CDR3 region has 15 residues. Written as DNA, the CDR3 is TGTGCCAGCAGCTATCGCGTCGACAGGGTCAATGAGCAGTTCTTC. It codes for CASSYRVDRVNEQFF.

This clone showed up just once. The V and J genes are TRBV11-3 and TRBJ2-1, with D uncertain. The CDR3 consists of 15 residues. Per the germline V gene, CDR1 is SGHNT and CDR2 is YENEEA. Trimming stripped 5 bases from V and 0 bases from J, with 11 bases between. CDR3 loop: CASSPRANSYNEQFF. CDR3 in DNA: TGTGCCAGCAGCCCCAGAGCTAACTCCTACAATGAGCAGTTCTTC.

The V gene is TRBV11-2, the J gene TRBJ1-1; the match to TRBD1 covers 9 bases. J was trimmed by 6 bases and V by 5 bases; bases with no gene match: 13. CDR1 is SGHAT, CDR2 FQNNGV, per germline. The CDR3 consists of 16 residues. CDR3 protein: CASSPPGTGRSPEAFF. CDR3 in DNA: TGTGCCAGCAGCCCACCCGGGACAGGGAGGAGCCCTGAAGCTTTCTTT. Combining the CDR3 with reference TRBV11-2 and TRBJ1-1 gives the whole variable domain EAGVAQSPRYKIIEKRQSVAFWCNPISGHATLYWYQQILGQGPKLLIQFQNNGVVDDSQLPKDRFSAERLKGVDSTLKIQPAKLEDSAVYLCASSPPGTGRSPEAFFGQGTRLTVV.

V gene TRBV5-5 combines with J gene TRBJ2-7, with 10 positions matching TRBD1. The germline CDR1 and CDR2 sequences are SGHKS and YYEKEE (reference sequence). CDR3 length: 18 residues. The J segment lost 5 bases and the V segment lost 0 bases, leaving 14 bases of the junction unmatched. The CDR3 sequence is CASSLGAWGQGQADEQYF. CDR3 bases: TGTGCCAGCAGCTTGGGAGCTTGGGGACAGGGGCAGGCAGACGAGCAGTACTTC.

The chain couples TRBV29-1 to TRBJ2-1, with 9 bases aligning to TRBD2. The CDR3 extends over 15 amino acids. The germline gives CDR1 SQVTM, CDR2 ANQGSEA. Trimming at V came to 1 base and at J to 7 bases, leaving 8 bases not matched to a gene. CDR3 residues: CSVEGREGLGNEQFF. CDR3 DNA sequence: TGCAGCGTTGAAGGGCGGGAGGGCCTGGGGAATGAGCAGTTCTTC.

This rearrangement joins TRBV13 to TRBJ2-1; a weak D match, TRBD1 (6 bases). CDR1 and CDR2 from the germline V gene are PRHDT and FYEKMQ (reference sequence). V was clipped by 2 bases and J by 4 bases, with 12 bases between them. The length of the CDR3 is 15 residues. CDR3 protein: CASSLNRAWYNEQFF. CDR3 bases: TGTGCCAGCAGCTTAAACAGGGCGTGGTACAATGAGCAGTTCTTC.

The chain uses TRBV28 and TRBJ2-1; the match to TRBD1 covers 7 bases. Trimming took 6 bases from V and 7 from J; bases not matched to a gene: 9. The germline V gene has CDR1 MDHEN and CDR2 SYDVKM. The length of the CDR3 is 14 residues. The CDR3 here is CASRTTGRWNEQFF. The DNA for the CDR3 is TGTGCCAGCAGGACGACAGGGCGGTGGAATGAGCAGTTCTTC.

The rearrangement links TRBV11-2 to TRBJ2-3; D call uncertain. This CDR3 has 15 amino acids. Germline V CDR1 and CDR2: SGHAT, FQNNGV. V lost 3 bases, J lost 2 bases, and 12 bases lay in between. The CDR3 region has the DNA TGTGCCAGCAGCTTCGCGGCGTCAAACACAGATACGCAGTATTTT. Protein sequence: CASSFAASNTDTQYF. Using reference TRBV11-2 and TRBJ2-3 for the parts outside the CDR3, the full variable domain is EAGVAQSPRYKIIEKRQSVAFWCNPISGHATLYWYQQILGQGPKLLIQFQNNGVVDDSQLPKDRFSAERLKGVDSTLKIQPAKLEDSAVYLCASSFAASNTDTQYFGPGTRLTVL.